This T cell receptor beta chain was observed in a study of CD8+CD57+ T cells in acquired aplastic anemia. CD8+CD57+ cell expansion had been shown by flow cytometry in patients chosen for sequencing. Genomic DNA provided the template from which TCR beta VDJ and CDR3 profiles were obtained. TCRdb independently ran MiXCR on the reads; one entry per CDR3 protein. This table holds some 120,000 distinct CDR3 sequences, approximately 40% found once. This clonotype was detected many times. This clonotype originated in a human donor with aplastic anemia. Material for sequencing was sorted CD4+, CD8+, or CD8+CD57+ T cells (not recorded which) from PBMCs.

Here the CDR3 reads CASESGLSYNSPLHF. In DNA form, the CDR3 reads TGTGCCAGCGAATCGGGGCTCTCCTATAATTCACCCCTCCACTTT. This chain links TRBV2 with TRBJ1-6; D perhaps matches TRBD1 (5 bases). Germline V lookup: CDR1 SNHLY, CDR2 FYNNEI. The CDR3 is 15 residues long. Trimming cost V 8 bases and J 0 bases, with 11 bases left between them.